These T cell receptor beta chains were read from a single sample in a study of human T cells and chemical hapten exposure. TCRdb re-analysed the RACE reads in MiXCR, keeping a single row per CDR3 protein. The profile covers 300,000 to 350,000 distinct CDR3 sequences, with approximately 6.3% appearing a single time and approximately 8.9% taken by the ten largest. Here the sequenced sample was whole blood, taken in connection with sensitization to the hapten diphenylcyclopropenone (DPC). These TCRs come from a woman aged 18-30 years with alopecia areata. Some clones in this sample may be carry-over from other donors' samples. The CDR3 runs from the conserved cysteine through the conserved F or W. D genes are given only for firm matches. The size of a clone is reported for some rows only, either as once, few or many, or as a class for expanded clones.

d_call j_call clone_size v_call cdr3_nt cdr3_aa
- TRBJ2-3 - TRBV4-3 TGCGCCAGCAGCCAGGACCTAGTAGGGCAGGGGTTGGGAGATACGCAGTATTTT CASSQDLVGQGLGDTQYF
- TRBJ1-5 few TRBV12-3/TRBV12-4 TGTGCCAGCGCGTCGTCGTCCTTTCGCAATCAGCCCCAGCATTTT CASASSSFRNQPQHF
- TRBJ2-1 - TRBV20-1 TGCAGTGCTAGAGATCCTCGGGGGAGCGGCGAGCAGTTCTTC CSARDPRGSGEQFF
TRBD1 TRBJ2-2 few TRBV20-1 TGCAGTGCTGGGGCCTGGGACAGGGAAAACACCGGGGAGCTGTTTTTT CSAGAWDRENTGELFF
- TRBJ2-2 - TRBV20-1 TGCAGTGCTAGAGGACAGGCTATGAACACCGCGGAGCTGTTTTTT CSARGQAMNTAELFF
- TRBJ2-7 many TRBV7-9 TGTGCCAGCAGCTTAGAGGGCAGCAAGTACGAGCAGTACTTC CASSLEGSKYEQYF
- TRBJ1-1 few TRBV20-1 TGCAGTGCTAGAGATGGGGGGGGCCCCGGGACTGAAGCTTTCTTT CSARDGGGPGTEAFF
- TRBJ2-2 many TRBV6-1 TGTGCCAGCAGTGACGATCCCCCGAACACCGGGGAGCTGTTTTTT CASSDDPPNTGELFF
- TRBJ2-7 - TRBV27 TGTGCCAGCAGTTTAGGGCAGGGGGGATCCTACGAGCAGTACTTC CASSLGQGGSYEQYF
TRBD1 TRBJ2-4 few TRBV6-1 TGTGCCAGCAGTGCCTACAGGGGGCAGGCCAAAAACATTCAGTACTTC CASSAYRGQAKNIQYF
TRBD2 TRBJ2-1 - TRBV28 TGTGCCAGCAGTTTAGGGGCCCTTAGCGGGGGCCCCGAGGGGCAGTTCTTC CASSLGALSGGPEGQFF
- TRBJ1-4 many TRBV5-5 TGTGCCAGCAGTCTGAGGGCGTCGGAAAAACTGTTTTTT CASSLRASEKLFF
- TRBJ2-7 few TRBV3-1 TGTGCCAGTCGAGGCCTGAGAGAGCAGTACTTC CASRGLREQYF
TRBD1 TRBJ1-1 many TRBV3-1 TGTGCCAGCAGCCCCGCGGGACAGCCGAACACTGAAGCTTTCTTT CASSPAGQPNTEAFF
- TRBJ1-5 - TRBV4-3 TGCGCCAGCAGCCAAGAGCTCCCCGGGCCGGGGCAGCCCCAGCATTTT CASSQELPGPGQPQHF
TRBD1 TRBJ1-2 many TRBV4-3 TGCGCCAGCAGCCAAGAATTACAGGGGGCTGGAGGCTACACCTTC CASSQELQGAGGYTF
TRBD1 TRBJ1-1 - TRBV6-2/TRBV6-3 TGTGCCAGCAGAGGGGACAGCCCAATAGGAACTGAAGCTTTCTTT CASRGDSPIGTEAFF
- TRBJ2-3 many TRBV7-9 TGTGCCAGCAGCTTAAGGGGCGACCGCACAGATACGCAGTATTTT CASSLRGDRTDTQYF
- TRBJ2-7 - TRBV29-1 TGCAGCGTGGGTTGGGGGCTACTTTCCTACGAGCAGTACTTC CSVGWGLLSYEQYF